This note documents a single T cell receptor (beta chain) sequence. The data were obtained in a study of control samples from healthy donors and cancer patients. The germline V and J ends were trimmed by 5 bases and 4 bases, with 12 bases remaining between them. This CDR3 spans 13 amino acids. In germline, CDR1 is SGHAT, CDR2 FQNNGV. Sequencing used immunoSEQ multiplex PCR; TCRdb keeps in-frame clones, though not all of them. The table records about 100,000 clones, 75% to 90% of them present only once. The V gene is TRBV11-2, the J gene TRBJ2-7; possibly TRBD1 for D (5 bases). This sequence originates from a man younger than 40 in good health. Sample: blood. In DNA, the CDR3 is TGTGCCAGCAGCCCTCTAGACAGATACGAGCAGTACTTC. The encoded protein is CASSPLDRYEQYF.